This T cell receptor (beta chain) was recovered during a study of cytomegalovirus exposure and HLA in healthy donors. Study at large: Genotyping of about 400 donors showed that around 85% belonged to the Caucasian-associated ancestry cluster. Study-wide findings and caveats: A few CMV-associated chains were confirmed in vitro to be specific for CMV antigens. V- and J-gene trimming in TCR beta was tied to a missense DCLRE1C variant by an analysis performed later. An analysis done earlier found most TCR beta V segments productive about 87% or about 30% of the time.

The PCR was carried out with 60 Vbeta primers and 13 Jbeta primers. Sequencing was performed with immunoSEQ multiplex PCR; in TCRdb, only in-frame clones are kept and a portion is missing. The table lists about 83,000 clones, 65% to 75% of them singletons. About this clone itself: Its cognate antigen is unknown.

The TCR originated in a man aged 55 to 70 in good health and CMV-seronegative. Sequencing used PBMCs.

CDR3 region: CASSRDRTQGGGYTF. In DNA form, the CDR3 reads TGTGCCAGCAGTAGGGACAGGACCCAAGGAGGGGGCTACACCTTC. This chain links TRBV6-1 with TRBJ1-2, with 8 positions matching TRBD1. Trimming at V came to 5 bases and at J to 8 bases, leaving 13 bases not matched to a gene. The germline V gene encodes CDR1 MNHNS and CDR2 SASEGT. The CDR3 contains 15 residues.